The present T cell receptor (beta chain) was sequenced within a study of blood T cells in healthy people across ages. General study findings and limits: Unsorted PBMC material precluded a definitive naive versus antigen-experienced comparison. Long-lived donors exceeded aged donors in naive CD4+ cells and diversity.

CDR1 SGDLS and CDR2 YYNGEE come from the germline V gene. Trimming stripped 0 bases from V and 1 base from J, with 10 bases between. The CDR3 totals 15 residues. Then a second PCR, running roughly 7 to 12 cycles, was carried out with a sample-barcoded 5' primer and a J-beta primer mix. Samples each returned at least 2.5 million CDR3-containing paired-end reads. TCRdb analysed the 5' RACE reads with MiXCR anew, one entry per CDR3 protein. Among under 2 million distinct CDR3 sequences listed, around 36% were seen once. Concerning this clonotype: Its target is not known.

This sequence joins TRBV9 and TRBJ2-5; D possibly corresponds to TRBD1 (6 bases). The source is a woman younger than 45 in good health. The sequenced material came from blood. The CDR3 nucleotides read TGTGCCAGCAGCGTAGACGGACAGCTCCAAGAGACCCAGTACTTC. It encodes CASSVDGQLQETQYF.